Listed below are T cell receptor beta chains from one sample, sequenced in a study of blood T cell repertoires in COVID-19. TCRdb's copy holds only in-frame clones and misses some; the assay was immunoSEQ multiplex PCR. Of 300,000 to 450,000 clones in the sample, 70% to 90% were seen once. Input material: peripheral blood. The receptors originated from a woman aged 55-75 years with COVID-19, enrolled during active disease. Both conserved end residues are part of each CDR3. A D gene is named only where the DNA matches it firmly. Clone size, where shown, is once, few, many, or a class for clones that have expanded.

>TRBV12-3/TRBV12-4|-|TRBJ1-2|TRBD1
TGTGCCAGCAGGGGACAGGGGGGAAATGGCTACACCTTC
CASRGQGGNGYTF
>TRBV3-1/TRBV3-2|once|TRBJ2-7|-
TGTGCCAGCAGCCAAGAGTCAGCGATCTACGAGCAGTACTTC
CASSQESAIYEQYF
>TRBV5-4|few|TRBJ1-1|-
TGTGCCAGCAGCCAAACACGTATGAACACTGAAGCTTTCTTT
CASSQTRMNTEAFF
>TRBV18|once|TRBJ1-1|-
TGTGCCAGCTCACCAATCCTCACTGAAGCTTTCTTT
CASSPILTEAFF
>TRBV5-4|-|TRBJ1-1|-
TGTGCCAGCAGCTTCGTAGGACTCCTGAACACTGAAGCTTTCTTT
CASSFVGLLNTEAFF
>TRBV3-1/TRBV3-2|-|TRBJ2-2|-
TGTGCCAGCAGCCAAGGGCAGAACACCGGGGAGCTGTTTTTT
CASSQGQNTGELFF
>TRBV12-3/TRBV12-4|once|TRBJ1-2|-
TGTGCCAGCAGCTTGCGTGGCTACACCTTC
CASSLRGYTF
>TRBV5-1|-|TRBJ2-3|TRBD2
TGCGCCAGCAGCTTGGGTGGCGGGGGACCTAGCACAGATACGCAGTATTTT
CASSLGGGGPSTDTQYF
>TRBV5-1|-|TRBJ2-3|TRBD1
TGCGCCAGCAGCTTGAGGGGGCGGGCCACAGATACGCAGTATTTT
CASSLRGRATDTQYF
>TRBV4-2|-|TRBJ2-2|TRBD2
TGTGCCAGCAGCCAACACCTCAGTTTAGCGGGGGGGAACACCGGGGAGCTGTTTTTT
CASSQHLSLAGGNTGELFF
>TRBV27|-|TRBJ2-3|TRBD1
TGTGCCAGCAGCAACCTCCTCGAGACAGGGGGCACAGATACGCAGTATTTT
CASSNLLETGGTDTQYF
>TRBV4-1|few|TRBJ2-1|TRBD2
TGCGCCAGCAGCCCCGGGGGACTAGCCTTAGGCAATGAGCAGTTCTTC
CASSPGGLALGNEQFF
>TRBV20-1|once|TRBJ2-3|-
TGCAGTGCTAGTAGTTGGGGGCTCAAGGCAGATACGCAGTATTTT
CSASSWGLKADTQYF
>TRBV3-1/TRBV3-2|once|TRBJ1-1|TRBD1
TGTGCCAGCAGACACACAGGGGGAACTGAAGCTTTCTTT
CASRHTGGTEAFF
>TRBV6-5|-|TRBJ1-2|TRBD1
TGTGCCAGCAGCGACAGGGTTGGTTACACCTTC
CASSDRVGYTF
>TRBV7-9|-|TRBJ2-2|-
TGTGCCAGCAGCTATCGGGGGACAGCGAACACCGGGGAGCTGTTTTTT
CASSYRGTANTGELFF
>TRBV6-5|-|TRBJ2-7|-
TGTGCCAGCAGGCAAGGGGGATTAGACGAGCAGTACTTC
CASRQGGLDEQYF
>TRBV9|-|TRBJ1-3|TRBD1
TGTGCCAGCAGCGACGGGACAGGTCCAGGTGTCACCATATATTTT
CASSDGTGPGVTIYF
>TRBV18|-|TRBJ2-7|TRBD1
TGTGCCAGCTCACAGGGGACAGGGGGAACCTACCACTACGAGCAGTACTTC
CASSQGTGGTYHYEQYF
>TRBV5-1|few|TRBJ1-2|TRBD1
TGCGCCAGCAGCGGAAAACAGGGGATGGATGGCTACACCTTC
CASSGKQGMDGYTF
>TRBV5-1|few|TRBJ1-4|-
TGCGCCAGCAGATCCGGGATCCACTCAACTAATGAAAAACTGTTTTTT
CASRSGIHSTNEKLFF
>TRBV19|-|TRBJ1-5|TRBD1
TGTGCCAGTAGTATAGGGACAGGGGCCCCGAATTATAGCAATCAGCCCCAGCATTTT
CASSIGTGAPNYSNQPQHF
>TRBV3-1/TRBV3-2|once|TRBJ1-6|TRBD1
TGTGCCAGCAGCCTTGAGGGACAGGAAAATTCACCCCTCCACTTT
CASSLEGQENSPLHF
>TRBV27|-|TRBJ2-1|TRBD1
TGTGCCAGCAAGGGACAGGGTAATTACAATGAGCAGTTCTTC
CASKGQGNYNEQFF
>TRBV2|few|TRBJ1-1|-
TGTGCCAGCATCCTGAGGGGGAGCGCTTTCTTT
CASILRGSAFF
>TRBV28|-|TRBJ2-5|-
TGTGCCAGCAGTCCAACCTATATGGGCGAGACCCAGTACTTC
CASSPTYMGETQYF
>TRBV19|-|TRBJ1-2|TRBD1
TGTGCCAGTAGTCCTTGGACAGGTGCCTATGGCTACACCTTC
CASSPWTGAYGYTF
>TRBV2|-|TRBJ2-7|TRBD1
TGTGCCAGCAGCCCGGGACAGGGTACCTACGAGCAGTACTTC
CASSPGQGTYEQYF
>TRBV6-5|-|TRBJ2-1|TRBD1
TGTGCCAGCAGTCTGGACAGGAGCTCCTACAATGAGCAGTTCTTC
CASSLDRSSYNEQFF
>TRBV3-1/TRBV3-2|-|TRBJ2-2|TRBD1
TGTGCCAGCAGCCCGTCCCTCGGGACAGGGGTAAGGGGCGGGGAGCTGTTTTTT
CASSPSLGTGVRGGELFF
>TRBV27|-|TRBJ1-2|-
TGTGCCAGCAGTTTAGCAGGGTATGGCTACACCTTC
CASSLAGYGYTF
>TRBV3-1/TRBV3-2|-|TRBJ2-7|-
TGTGCCAGCAGCCATCGCCAACCGGGGAAGGACGAGCAGTACTTC
CASSHRQPGKDEQYF